The T cell receptor beta chain described here comes from a study of regulatory T cells in long-lasting Graves disease. Study summary: Patients newly diagnosed with Graves' had been on antithyroid drugs for under 3 months.

Regarding time point: newly diagnosed GD, antithyroid drugs for less than 3 months. The TCR library used RNA extracted from PBMCs. With 3 bases removed from V and 6 bases from J, the gap between germline ends came to 8 bases. CDR1 SQVTM and CDR2 ANQGSEA come from the germline V gene. The CDR3 spans 11 residues. This clonotype was seen ten or more times. HTBI primers from iRepertoire and Arm-PCR of CDR3 regions yielded the TCR beta libraries. Using its own MiXCR run on the multiplex PCR reads, TCRdb lists one record per CDR3 protein. The data show about 400,000 distinct CDR3 sequences, about 14% seen once.

This TCR was sampled from a female donor with Graves disease. The rearrangement links TRBV29-1 to TRBJ1-2; D perhaps matches TRBD1 (6 bases). The source was peripheral blood mononuclear cells (PBMCs), collected at new diagnosis, from a patient treated with antithyroid drugs. The CDR3 nucleotides are TGCAGCGTTGAGGCAGGGGATGGCTACACCTTC. This gives the protein CSVEAGDGYTF.